This T cell receptor beta chain comes out of a study of blood T cells in healthy people across ages. Findings and caveats of the study: Lack of knowledge of donor CMV status possibly confounded expanded clonotype changes.

As to this clonotype: Its specificity is unknown.

The CDR3 contains 13 residues. J was trimmed by 8 bases and V by 7 bases; bases with no gene match: 10. Germline CDR1 ENHRY, CDR2 SYGVKD. A second PCR of about 7 to 11 cycles used a sample-barcoded 5' primer and a J-beta primer mix. MiXCR, applied by TCRdb to the 5' RACE reads, yields one record per CDR3 protein. The table lists some 290,000 distinct CDR3 sequences, around 29% of them singletons. Source material: blood. This TCR was recovered from a woman aged 65 to 85 in good health. The chain joins TRBV10-3 to TRBJ1-2, with 7 bases matching TRBD1. The CDR3 sequence is CAIKNGDSEGYTF. In DNA form, the CDR3 reads TGTGCCATCAAAAACGGGGACAGTGAAGGCTACACCTTC.